Listed here are 10 T cell receptor beta chains from one sample, sequenced in a study of T cells in Graves' hyperthyroidism and ophthalmopathy. It was RNA transcripts that yielded the amplified TCR beta CDR3 regions. The HTBI primer set drove a first-round RT-PCR of the TCR CDR3. TCRdb recomputed calls from the multiplex PCR reads with MiXCR, one row per CDR3 protein. This table holds roughly 280,000 distinct CDR3 sequences, 15% to 20% found once. Sequencing used blood. These receptors came from a woman in her sixties with Graves' ophthalmopathy.

This clonotype was detected many times. CDR3: CASSLTSGRSLDTQYF. In DNA form, the CDR3 reads TGTGCCAGCAGCCTGACTAGCGGGAGATCGCTAGATACGCAGTATTTT. This chain links TRBV28 with TRBJ2-3; 12 nucleotides match TRBD2. Germline V gene data show CDR1 as MDHEN and CDR2 as SYDVKM. Unmatched junction bases numbered 9, after V lost 6 bases and J lost 5 bases. The CDR3 is made up of 16 amino acids.

V and J are TRBV9 and TRBJ2-3; D is possibly TRBD2 (7 bases). Germline assignment: CDR1 SGDLS and CDR2 YYNGEE. The CDR3 spans 16 residues. V lost 0 bases, J lost 5 bases, and 16 bases lay in between. CDR3 residues: CASSVGNGGPIDTQYF. In nucleotides, the CDR3 is TGTGCCAGCAGCGTAGGGAACGGGGGGCCTATAGATACGCAGTATTTT.

In its sample, this clonotype was seen many times. This chain joins TRBV28 and TRBJ2-2; D gene uncertain. The germline V and J ends were trimmed by 6 bases and 5 bases, with 10 bases remaining between them. The germline CDR1 and CDR2 sequences are MDHEN and SYDVKM. This CDR3 contains 13 residues. In DNA, the CDR3 is TGTGCCAGCAGCTCAAGAAGGACCGGGGAGCTGTTTTTT. It translates to CASSSRRTGELFF. Based on the CDR3 plus reference TRBV28 and TRBJ2-2, the full variable domain is DVKVTQSSRYLVKRTGEKVFLECVQDMDHENMFWYRQDPGLGLRLIYFSYDVKMKEKGDIPEGYSVSREKKERFSLILESASTNQTSMYLCASSSRRTGELFFGEGSRLTVL.

Ten or more counts support this clonotype. The chain links TRBV12-3 or TRBV12-4 to TRBJ2-1, with 13 nucleotides matching TRBD2. Trimming at V came to 3 bases and at J to 10 bases, leaving 3 bases not matched to a gene. The CDR3 has 14 residues. The CDR3 is CASSLTSGGPEQFF. The CDR3 DNA reads TGTGCCAGCAGTTTGACTAGCGGGGGGCCGGAGCAGTTCTTC.

The V gene is TRBV13, the J gene TRBJ2-1; the match to TRBD2 covers 10 bases. Unmatched junction bases numbered 1, after V lost 0 bases and J lost 2 bases. Germline CDR1 is PRHDT and CDR2 is FYEKMQ (reference sequence). CDR3 length: 16 amino acids. The CDR3 sequence is CASSLGLAGPYNEQFF. Written as DNA, the CDR3 is TGTGCCAGCAGCTTAGGACTAGCGGGGCCCTACAATGAGCAGTTCTTC.

This clonotype was seen more than once but under ten times. The chain carries TRBV6-5 and TRBJ1-5; unclear D gene. Trimming removed 1 base from V and 1 base from J, with 8 bases in between. The germline gives CDR1 MNHEY, CDR2 SVGAGI. The CDR3 consists of 15 residues. In DNA form, the CDR3 reads TGTGCCAGCAGTTACTTTCCAAGAAGCAATCAGCCCCAGCATTTT. Its translation is CASSYFPRSNQPQHF.

The J gene is TRBJ2-7, the V gene TRBV20-1, with 14 positions matching TRBD2. J was trimmed by 4 bases and V by 0 bases; bases with no gene match: 5. The length of the CDR3 is 16 residues. Looked up from germline, CDR1 is DFQATT and CDR2 is SNEGSKA (reference sequence). Here the CDR3 reads CSARDRTSGRRYEQYF. The CDR3 region has the DNA TGCAGTGCTAGAGACCGGACTAGCGGGAGGAGGTACGAGCAGTACTTC.

The table lists this clonotype with a few counts. V is TRBV29-1 and J is TRBJ2-7; weak D call: TRBD1 (6 bases). The CDR3 is 13 amino acids. Germline loops: CDR1 SQVTM, CDR2 ANQGSEA. Between the trimmed V and J ends, which lost 1 base and 2 bases, there was a span of 9 bases. The CDR3 region is CSVEAGTPYEQYF. The CDR3 nucleotides read TGCAGCGTTGAAGCCGGGACACCCTACGAGCAGTACTTC.

J is TRBJ1-4 and V is TRBV27, with 9 bases identical to TRBD1. Germline-derived CDR1 and CDR2 are MNHEY and SMNVEV (reference sequence). This CDR3 is 15 amino acids long. The junction had 8 bases not matched to a gene; V was cut back by 5 bases and J by 7 bases. The CDR3 coding sequence is TGTGCCAGCAGTCCCGGGACAGGGAGGGGTGAAAAACTGTTTTTT. Amino acids: CASSPGTGRGEKLFF.

This clonotype has a count of ten or more. The J gene is TRBJ2-7, the V gene TRBV10-1, with D unclear. The V gene's germline CDR1 is WNHNN and CDR2 SYGVQD (reference sequence). The CDR3 loop spans 13 amino acids. The ends were cut back, 3 bases at V and 9 bases at J, with 15 bases in the middle. CDR3 nucleotide sequence: TGCGCCAGCAGTGAAACGGCGCCGTTGGGGCAGTACTTC. This gives the protein CASSETAPLGQYF.